These 10 T cell receptor beta chains were sequenced from one sample in a study of blood T cell repertoires in COVID-19. Some clones are missing from TCRdb's copy, which holds only in-frame ones; the method was immunoSEQ multiplex PCR. The table has some 85,000 clones, around 89% seen once. The sample taken for sequencing was peripheral blood. All receptors come from a man between 50 and 59 years old with acute or convalescent COVID-19.

This rearrangement joins TRBV7-2 to TRBJ2-3; 13 bases align to TRBD2. The germline V gene encodes CDR1 SGHTA and CDR2 FQGNSA. Unmatched junction bases numbered 4, after V lost 1 base and J lost 6 bases. The CDR3 consists of 16 residues. The CDR3, as DNA: TGTGCCAGCAGCTTAGGGACTAGCGGGAGCGCGGATACGCAGTATTTT. It yields the protein CASSLGTSGSADTQYF.

The rearrangement links TRBV5-1 to TRBJ2-1; 7 nucleotides line up with TRBD1. Per germline, CDR1 SGHRS and CDR2 YFSETQ. V dropped 4 bases and J dropped 8; count of bases not matched to a gene: 9. This CDR3 has 14 amino acids. The CDR3 reads CASSLRQGWDEQFF. In DNA form, the CDR3 reads TGCGCCAGCAGCCTAAGACAGGGATGGGATGAGCAGTTCTTC.

V is TRBV7-6 and J is TRBJ2-5; maybe TRBD1 (5 bases). The V and J ends lost 6 bases and 5 bases respectively, with 19 bases between them. This CDR3 is built from 15 residues. CDR1 SGHVS and CDR2 FNYEAQ come from the germline V gene. The CDR3 sequence: CASRGGRVITETQYF. The CDR3 bases are TGTGCCAGCAGGGGCGGCAGGGTCATTACGGAGACCCAGTACTTC.

The chain recombines TRBV5-6 with TRBJ1-1; 7 bases are shared with TRBD1. Germline CDR1 reads SGHDT; CDR2 reads YYEEEE. V trimming: 2 bases; J trimming: 1 base; junction bases outside the gene matches: 11. The CDR3 is made up of 17 amino acids. CDR3 nucleotides: TGTGCCAGCAGCTTACCCGAGTCGACAGGGAAGAACACTGAAGCTTTCTTT. Translation gives CASSLPESTGKNTEAFF.

This clone was counted once. V is TRBV5-4 and J is TRBJ1-1; D remains unclear. Per the germline V gene, CDR1 is SGHNT and CDR2 is YYREEE (reference sequence). This CDR3 spans 15 amino acids. Between the trimmed V and J ends, which lost 4 bases and 0 bases, there was a span of 13 bases. The CDR3 nucleotides are TGTGCCAGCAGCCCCCCGGCAGGTATGAACACTGAAGCTTTCTTT. Amino acid sequence: CASSPPAGMNTEAFF.

The chain carries TRBV30 and TRBJ2-2, with a weak D call TRBD2 (5 bases). Germline CDR1 GTSNPN, CDR2 SVGIG (reference sequence). Trimming shortened V by 1 base and J by 3 bases, and 6 bases separated the two germline ends. The CDR3 has 13 residues. Here the CDR3 DNA reads TGTGCCTGGAGTGGAGGGTACACCGGGGAGCTGTTTTTT. It is translated as CAWSGGYTGELFF.

The chain is built from TRBV28 and TRBJ2-5, with 7 bases aligning to TRBD2. This CDR3 spans 14 amino acids. Trimming at V came to 3 bases and at J to 5 bases, leaving 6 bases not matched to a gene. Germline assignment: CDR1 MDHEN and CDR2 SYDVKM. The CDR3 region has the DNA TGTGCCAGCAGTTTGAGCGGGGCAGTGGAGACCCAGTACTTC. This encodes CASSLSGAVETQYF.

The chain has TRBV5-1 and TRBJ2-3, with D possibly matching TRBD1 (5 bases). In germline, CDR1 is SGHRS, CDR2 YFSETQ. This CDR3 has 13 amino acids. V was cut by 0 bases and J by 6 bases, with 8 bases left in between. The CDR3 protein is CASSLGAGDTQYF. CDR3 in DNA: TGCGCCAGCAGCTTGGGGGCAGGGGATACGCAGTATTTT.

This clone was recorded a few times. This chain joins TRBV5-1 and TRBJ2-5; 13 bases fit TRBD2. Germline values: CDR1 SGHRS, CDR2 YFSETQ. The V and J ends lost 0 bases and 3 bases, in that order; junction bases with no gene match: 5. The CDR3 is made up of 17 amino acids. The CDR3 nucleotides read TGCGCCAGCAGCTTGGCACTAGCGGGGGGGGACGAAGAGACCCAGTACTTC. This sequence encodes CASSLALAGGDEETQYF. The variable domain in full, with the rest retrieved from reference TRBV5-1 and TRBJ2-5, is KAGVTQTPRYLIKTRGQQVTLSCSPISGHRSVSWYQQTPGQGLQFLFEYFSETQRNKGNFPGRFSGRQFSNSRSEMNVSTLELGDSALYLCASSLALAGGDEETQYFGPGTRLLVL.

This chain connects TRBV5-1 to TRBJ1-3, with TRBD1 matching 7 bases. CDR3 length: 15 residues. The germline V gene has CDR1 SGHRS and CDR2 YFSETQ. Trimming took 5 bases from V and 4 from J; bases not matched to a gene: 9. CDR3 sequence: CASSATGQGGNTIYF. CDR3 in DNA: TGCGCCAGCAGTGCGACAGGGCAAGGAGGAAACACCATATATTTT.